Each of the 8 T cell receptor beta chains below was sequenced from the same sample in a study of immune cell composition in non-small cell lung cancer (dated by TCRdb to 2017 to 2019). Normal lung samples were non-adjacent lung tissue taken as far from the tumour as possible, at least 3 cm away, from the same patient. Library preparation employed the immunoSEQ multiplex PCR assay. In its TCRdb copy, this immuneACCESS table keeps in-frame sequences only and misses some clones. Where compared with another copy, unresolved V genes explain less than half of these, and the others have no known cause. For this sample the table gives about 6,100 clones, of which 71% were detected only once. About 5.8% of the sample lies in the top ten. Specimen: non-adjacent lung tissue. These receptors all stem from a human donor with non-small cell lung cancer.

The CDR3, as DNA: TGTGCCAGCAGCACCACCGGGACAGGGCTCTACGAGCAGTACTTC. It encodes CASSTTGTGLYEQYF. This chain uses TRBV7-2 with TRBJ2-7, with TRBD1 matching 9 bases. J lost 3 bases, V lost 5 bases, and 8 bases had no gene match. There are 15 residues in the CDR3. In germline, CDR1 is SGHTA, CDR2 FQGNSA. Combining the CDR3 with reference TRBV7-2 and TRBJ2-7 gives the whole variable domain GAGVSQSPSNKVTEKGKDVELRCDPISGHTALYWYRQSLGQGLEFLIYFQGNSAPDKSGLPSDRFSAERTGGSVSTLTIQRTQQEDSAVYLCASSTTGTGLYEQYFGPGTRLTVT.

The CDR3 coding sequence is TGTGCCAGCAGCCCATTTACGGCGAACACCGGGGAGCTGTTTTTT. The encoded protein is CASSPFTANTGELFF. The rearrangement links TRBV7-3 to TRBJ2-2, with D unclear. The CDR3 covers 15 residues. V shed 5 bases and J shed 0 bases, with 10 bases lying between them. The germline CDR1 and CDR2 sequences are SGHTA and FQGTGA.

J is TRBJ2-3 and V is TRBV7-2, with a tentative D call TRBD1 (6 bases). The CDR3 is made up of 16 amino acids. Trimming removed 7 bases at V and 5 bases at J, with 22 bases between. Germline V gives CDR1 SGHTA, CDR2 FQGNSA. The CDR3 loop is CASNQLTGNLGDTQYF. DNA of the CDR3: TGTGCCAGCAACCAACTTACAGGGAATTTGGGAGATACGCAGTATTTT.

The chain's CDR3 is CASSLAGTAYSPEQYF. DNA for the CDR3: TGTGCCAGCAGCTTAGCGGGGACAGCATACTCTCCCGAGCAGTACTTC. The V call is TRBV7-2, the J call TRBJ2-7, with TRBD1 matching over 7 bases. Germline lookup yields CDR1 SGHTA and CDR2 FQGNSA. The CDR3 has 16 amino acids. Unmatched junction bases numbered 11, after V lost 0 bases and J lost 6 bases. Full variable domain (rest looked up from reference TRBV7-2 and TRBJ2-7): GAGVSQSPSNKVTEKGKDVELRCDPISGHTALYWYRQSLGQGLEFLIYFQGNSAPDKSGLPSDRFSAERTGGSVSTLTIQRTQQEDSAVYLCASSLAGTAYSPEQYFGPGTRLTVT.

The chain links TRBV27 to TRBJ2-3, with a possible D match to TRBD2 (6 bases). This CDR3 contains 16 residues. V was clipped by 5 bases and J by 0 bases, with 15 bases between them. Germline CDR1 reads MNHEY; CDR2 reads SMNVEV (reference sequence). CDR3 in amino acids: CASSPRTTTSTDTQYF. CDR3 nucleotides: TGTGCCAGCAGTCCCCGGACTACCACTAGCACAGATACGCAGTATTTT.

The chain uses TRBV5-7 and TRBJ1-2; D may be TRBD1 (6 bases). TRBV5-7 is an open reading frame, and its role is uncertain. The CDR3 has 15 residues. V was pared by 9 bases and J by 3 bases, with 21 bases between. Written as DNA, the CDR3 is TGTGCCATTAGAGGGGGTCGGACTCCCTACTATGGCTACACCTTC. It specifies CAIRGGRTPYYGYTF.

Sample share makes this clone medium-sized (0.01 to 0.1%). V usage is TRBV2 and J usage is TRBJ1-2, with a possible D match to TRBD1 (5 bases). The CDR3 runs 15 residues. V lost 5 bases and J 6 bases, leaving 19 bases between the germline ends. Germline values: CDR1 SNHLY, CDR2 FYNNEI. The CDR3: CASSLIQGRGNGYTF. CDR3 DNA sequence: TGTGCCAGCAGTTTGATCCAGGGCCGCGGCAATGGCTACACCTTC. Full variable domain (rest looked up from reference TRBV2 and TRBJ1-2): EPEVTQTPSHQVTQMGQEVILRCVPISNHLYFYWYRQILGQKVEFLVSFYNNEISEKSEIFDDQFSVERPDGSNFTLKIRSTKLEDSAMYFCASSLIQGRGNGYTFGSGTRLTVV.

J is TRBJ2-1 and V is TRBV7-9, with 10 positions matching TRBD1. V was clipped by 2 bases and J by 6 bases; unmatched bases: 1. The CDR3 is 14 residues long. CDR1 and CDR2 from the germline V gene are SEHNR and FQNEAQ (reference sequence). CDR3 coding DNA: TGTGCCAGCAGCTTATGGACAGGGGGCAATGAGCAGTTCTTC. It yields the protein CASSLWTGGNEQFF.